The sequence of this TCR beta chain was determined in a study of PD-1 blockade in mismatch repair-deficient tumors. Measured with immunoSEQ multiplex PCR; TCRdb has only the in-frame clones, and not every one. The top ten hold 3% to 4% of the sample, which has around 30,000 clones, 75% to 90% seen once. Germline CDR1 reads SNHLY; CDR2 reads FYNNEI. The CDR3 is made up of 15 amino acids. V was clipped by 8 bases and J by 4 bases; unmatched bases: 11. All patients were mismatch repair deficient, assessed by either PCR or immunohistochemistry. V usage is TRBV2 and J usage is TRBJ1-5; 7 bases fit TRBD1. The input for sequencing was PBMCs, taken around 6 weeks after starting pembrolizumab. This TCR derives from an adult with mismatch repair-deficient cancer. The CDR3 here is CASEGAGGENQPQHF. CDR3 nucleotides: TGTGCCAGCGAGGGGGCTGGTGGTGAAAATCAGCCCCAGCATTTT.